The present T cell receptor beta chain was sequenced within a study of T cells in Graves' hyperthyroidism and ophthalmopathy. Whole-study results and caveats: Patients with ophthalmopathy were separated from those with stable hyperthyroidism by a 13 V-J model. The model anticipated ophthalmopathy a median about six months pre-onset.

With respect to this clonotype: The antigen remains unidentified.

Those with hyperthyroidism were 18 to 65 years old, newly diagnosed, and ill for under 2 months. From RNA transcripts, TCR beta CDR3 regions were amplified. HTBI primers drove first-round RT-PCR of the TCR CDR3. Each CDR3 protein gets one entry after TCRdb re-called the multiplex PCR reads with MiXCR. The sample has over 650,000 distinct CDR3 sequences, about 17% seen once; the top ten hold around 8.1%. Germline CDR1 reads MDHEN; CDR2 reads SYDVKM. V lost 7 bases, J lost 1 base, and 12 bases lay in between. There are 14 residues in the CDR3. The chain uses TRBV28 and TRBJ2-3; D is unclear. Sequencing was carried out using blood. The receptor was derived from a man between 18 and 35 years old with Graves' hyperthyroidism. In DNA, the CDR3 is TGTGCCAGCAATTTGACACCCGGCACAGATACGCAGTATTTT. It encodes CASNLTPGTDTQYF.